One and the same sample provided the 7 T cell receptor beta chains below, sequenced in a study of blood T cell repertoires in COVID-19. TCRdb's table, derived via immunoSEQ multiplex PCR, lists solely in-frame clones and lacks some. The sample records around 40,000 clones, roughly 89% being singletons. Input material: peripheral blood. The receptors were sampled from a man in his fifties or sixties with active COVID-19.

V gene TRBV29-1 combines with J gene TRBJ2-7; TRBD1 matches at 12 bases. The length of the CDR3 is 15 residues. J was trimmed by 3 bases and V by 0 bases; bases with no gene match: 3. The germline CDR1 and CDR2 sequences are SQVTM and ANQGSEA. CDR3 DNA: TGCAGCGTTGAAGAGGGGACAGGGGGCATCTACGAGCAGTACTTC. Translated, it gives CSVEEGTGGIYEQYF.

The J gene is TRBJ2-1, the V gene TRBV11-2, with 13 bases fitting TRBD2. Germline CDR1 is SGHAT and CDR2 is FQNNGV. Trimming removed 5 bases from V and 5 bases from J; junction bases left unmatched: 3. This CDR3 contains 15 residues. The CDR3 coding sequence is TGTGCCAGCAGCCGACTAGCGGGAGGCCACAATGAGCAGTTCTTC. It is translated as CASSRLAGGHNEQFF.

The chain links TRBV2 to TRBJ1-1, with D uncertain. Per the germline V gene, CDR1 is SNHLY and CDR2 is FYNNEI. Between the trimmed V and J ends, which lost 7 bases and 6 bases, there was a span of 15 bases. This CDR3 has 13 residues. The DNA for the CDR3 is TGTGCCAGCAACCCCACCGAGCGCGCTGAAGCTTTCTTT. Translating it yields CASNPTERAEAFF.

The chain employs TRBV6-5 and TRBJ2-7; a weak D match, TRBD2 (5 bases). The V and J ends lost 5 bases and 2 bases respectively, with 16 bases between them. Germline CDR1 MNHEY, CDR2 SVGAGI. This CDR3 comprises 15 residues. The CDR3 DNA reads TGTGCCAGCAGTCCCACGAGGGTATCGGCCTACGAGCAGTACTTC. It specifies CASSPTRVSAYEQYF.

The chain is built from TRBV7-7 and TRBJ2-2; TRBD2 aligns across 11 bases. The CDR3 runs to 15 residues. J was trimmed by 6 bases and V by 5 bases; bases with no gene match: 5. Germline CDR1 is SSHAT and CDR2 is FNYEAQ (reference sequence). DNA for the CDR3: TGTGCCAGCAGCGTCTCTAGCGGGAGGCCCGGGGAGCTGTTTTTT. Its translation is CASSVSSGRPGELFF.

This chain connects TRBV11-2 to TRBJ2-2; tentative D call: TRBD2 (5 bases). CDR1 and CDR2 (germline): SGHAT, FQNNGV. This CDR3 spans 16 amino acids. Trimming took off 5 bases at V and 2 bases at J, with 15 bases between the two ends. The chain's CDR3 is CASSTQPAVNTGELFF. The CDR3 coding sequence is TGTGCCAGCAGCACTCAGCCAGCGGTTAACACCGGGGAGCTGTTTTTT.

The chain uses TRBV19 and TRBJ1-1; a weak D match, TRBD1 (5 bases). With 6 bases removed from V and 5 bases from J, the gap between germline ends came to 16 bases. CDR1 is LNHDA, CDR2 SQIVND, per germline (reference sequence). The CDR3 covers 14 residues. The CDR3 reads CASSSEAGETEAFF. CDR3 in DNA: TGTGCCAGTAGCTCGGAGGCGGGGGAGACTGAAGCTTTCTTT.